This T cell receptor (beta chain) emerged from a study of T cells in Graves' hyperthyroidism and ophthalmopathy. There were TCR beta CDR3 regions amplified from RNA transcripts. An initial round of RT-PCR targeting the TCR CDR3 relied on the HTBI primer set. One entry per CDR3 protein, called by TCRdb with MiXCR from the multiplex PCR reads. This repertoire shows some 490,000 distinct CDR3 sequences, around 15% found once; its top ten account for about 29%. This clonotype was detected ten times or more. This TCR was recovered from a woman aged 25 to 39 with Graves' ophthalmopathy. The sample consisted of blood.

The CDR3 sequence is CASSYEKSGSETQYF. The CDR3 nucleotides read TGTGCCAGCAGTTACGAAAAAAGCGGGAGTGAGACCCAGTACTTC. The chain links TRBV6-2 or TRBV6-3 to TRBJ2-5, with 8 bases aligning to TRBD2. The germline gives CDR1 MNHEY, CDR2 SVGEGT. The CDR3 has 15 residues. The junction had 7 bases not matched to a gene; V was cut back by 2 bases and J by 5 bases.